This T cell receptor beta chain came from a study of shared clonotypes between healthy human individuals. For the study at large: Samples came from two female and a few male donors aged 18 to 49.

Sorted-subset replicate PCRs used around 200 ng of genomic DNA. This amount corresponded to 30,000 to 35,000 T cell genomes. Sequenced by immunoSEQ multiplex PCR; TCRdb stores in-frame clones only, minus some. The sample has 600,000 or so clones; 95% to 98% are singletons. About this clone itself: What it binds is not known.

Study-wide results and limits: Among donors, sharing of clonotypes was expected to be affected by sequencing depth. Naive subsets generally had larger estimated richness than memory subsets.

Naive CD8 cells were CD45RO-negative, positively selected for CCR7, excluding terminally differentiated effector memory CD45RA+ cells. The receptor was derived from a man younger than 45 in good health. Material for sequencing was naive CD8+ T cells sorted from blood.

The CDR3 sequence: CASSSKGRVFDEQFF. The CDR3, as DNA: TGTGCCAGCAGTTCCAAGGGAAGGGTGTTCGATGAGCAGTTCTTC. The rearrangement joins TRBV28 to TRBJ2-1, with no clear D. CDR3 length equals 15 residues. With 4 bases removed from V and 8 bases from J, the gap between germline ends came to 18 bases. Per germline, CDR1 MDHEN and CDR2 SYDVKM.